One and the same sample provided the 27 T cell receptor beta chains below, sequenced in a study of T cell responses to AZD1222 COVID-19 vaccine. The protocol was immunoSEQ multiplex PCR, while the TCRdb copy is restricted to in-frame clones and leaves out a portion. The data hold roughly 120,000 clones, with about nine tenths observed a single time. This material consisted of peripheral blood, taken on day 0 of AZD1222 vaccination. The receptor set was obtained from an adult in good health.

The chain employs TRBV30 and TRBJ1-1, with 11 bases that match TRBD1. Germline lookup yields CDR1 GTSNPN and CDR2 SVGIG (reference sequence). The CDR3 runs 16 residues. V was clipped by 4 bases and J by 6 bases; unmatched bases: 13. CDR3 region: CAWNPSPDRGLPEAFF. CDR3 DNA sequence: TGTGCCTGGAATCCCTCGCCGGACAGGGGGCTTCCTGAAGCTTTCTTT. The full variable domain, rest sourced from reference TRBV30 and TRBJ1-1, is SQTIHQWPATLVQPVGSPLSLECTVEGTSNPNLYWYRQAAGRGLQLLFYSVGIGQISSEVPQNLSASRPQDRQFILSSKKLLLSDSGFYLCAWNPSPDRGLPEAFFGQGTRLTVV.

The CDR3 loop reads CASSKGTGLSNQPQHF. The CDR3 DNA reads as TGCGCCAGCAGCAAGGGGACAGGTTTAAGCAATCAGCCCCAGCATTTT. V and J are TRBV5-1 and TRBJ1-5; TRBD1 agrees at 8 bases. V dropped 4 bases and J dropped 1; count of bases not matched to a gene: 7. This CDR3 region has 16 residues. Germline lookup yields CDR1 SGHRS and CDR2 YFSETQ.

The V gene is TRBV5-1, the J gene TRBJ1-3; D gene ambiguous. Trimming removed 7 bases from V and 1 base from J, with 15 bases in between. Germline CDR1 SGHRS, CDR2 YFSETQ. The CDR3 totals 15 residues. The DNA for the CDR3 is TGCGCCAGCGGCGAAAGTGGACGGTCTGGAAACACCATATATTTT. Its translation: CASGESGRSGNTIYF.

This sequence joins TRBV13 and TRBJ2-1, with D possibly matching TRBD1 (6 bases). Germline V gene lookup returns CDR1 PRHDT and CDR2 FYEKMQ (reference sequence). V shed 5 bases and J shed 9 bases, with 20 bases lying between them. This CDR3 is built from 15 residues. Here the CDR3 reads CASSPRTAQGGEQFF. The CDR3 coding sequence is TGTGCCAGCAGCCCTCGGACAGCCCAGGGCGGTGAGCAGTTCTTC.

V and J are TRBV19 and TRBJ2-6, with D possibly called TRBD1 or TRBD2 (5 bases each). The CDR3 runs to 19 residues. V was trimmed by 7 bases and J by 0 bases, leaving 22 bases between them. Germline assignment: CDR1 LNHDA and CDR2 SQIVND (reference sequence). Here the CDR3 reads CASTFLRGAAISGANVLTF. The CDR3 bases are TGTGCCAGTACCTTCCTTCGAGGGGCCGCAATCTCTGGGGCCAACGTCCTGACTTTC.

This CDR3 is CSSTGGSYGYTF. The CDR3 region has the DNA TGCAGCTCAACAGGGGGCAGCTATGGCTACACCTTC. The genes are TRBV29-1 and TRBJ1-2, with 9 bases identical to TRBD1. The junction had 5 bases not matched to a gene; V was cut back by 8 bases and J by 4 bases. The CDR3 contains 12 residues. Germline CDR1 is SQVTM and CDR2 is ANQGSEA.

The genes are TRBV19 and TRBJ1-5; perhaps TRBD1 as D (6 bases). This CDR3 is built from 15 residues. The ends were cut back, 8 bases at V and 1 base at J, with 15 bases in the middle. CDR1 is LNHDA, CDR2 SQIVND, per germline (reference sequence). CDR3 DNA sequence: TGTGCCAGTTCCGATCAGGGGACGAGCAATCAGCCCCAGCATTTT. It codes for CASSDQGTSNQPQHF.

CDR3 loop: CASSWGGLKGANVLTF. In nucleotides, the CDR3 is TGTGCCAGCAGCTGGGGCGGTTTGAAAGGGGCCAACGTCCTGACTTTC. The J gene is TRBJ2-6, the V gene TRBV5-5; D may be TRBD1 (5 bases). The CDR3 covers 16 residues. Germline V gene sequence: CDR1 SGHKS, CDR2 YYEKEE (reference sequence). V was pared by 3 bases and J by 4 bases, with 14 bases between.

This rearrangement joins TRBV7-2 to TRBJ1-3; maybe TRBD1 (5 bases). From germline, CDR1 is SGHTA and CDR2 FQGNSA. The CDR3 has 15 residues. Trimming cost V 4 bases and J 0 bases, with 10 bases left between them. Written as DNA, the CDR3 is TGTGCCAGCAGCTCCGACAGTCTCTCTGGAAACACCATATATTTT. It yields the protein CASSSDSLSGNTIYF.

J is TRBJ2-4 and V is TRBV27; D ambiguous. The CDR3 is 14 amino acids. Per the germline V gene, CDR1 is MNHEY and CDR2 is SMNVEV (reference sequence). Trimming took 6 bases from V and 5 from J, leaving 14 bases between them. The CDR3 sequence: CASSLKAYENIQYF. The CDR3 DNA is TGTGCCAGCAGCTTAAAAGCATACGAAAACATTCAGTACTTC.

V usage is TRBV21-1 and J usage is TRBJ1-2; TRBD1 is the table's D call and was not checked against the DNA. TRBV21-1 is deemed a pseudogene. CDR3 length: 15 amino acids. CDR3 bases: TGTGCCAGCAGCAAAGGAGGGACAGTGAACTATGGCTACACCTTC. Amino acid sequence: CASSKGGTVNYGYTF.

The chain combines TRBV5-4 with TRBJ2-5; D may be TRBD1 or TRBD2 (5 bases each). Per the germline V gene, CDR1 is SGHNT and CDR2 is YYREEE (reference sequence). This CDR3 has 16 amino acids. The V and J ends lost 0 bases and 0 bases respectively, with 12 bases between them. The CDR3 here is CASSLVSWGHQETQYF. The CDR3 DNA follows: TGTGCCAGCAGCTTGGTATCGTGGGGACACCAAGAGACCCAGTACTTC.

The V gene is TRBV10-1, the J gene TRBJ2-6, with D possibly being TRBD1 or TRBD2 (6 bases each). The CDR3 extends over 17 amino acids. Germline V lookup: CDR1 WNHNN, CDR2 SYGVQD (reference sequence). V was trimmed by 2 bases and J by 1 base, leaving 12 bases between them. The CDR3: CASSEGGRESGANVLTF. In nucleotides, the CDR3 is TGCGCCAGCAGTGAGGGGGGCCGGGAGTCTGGGGCCAACGTCCTGACTTTC.

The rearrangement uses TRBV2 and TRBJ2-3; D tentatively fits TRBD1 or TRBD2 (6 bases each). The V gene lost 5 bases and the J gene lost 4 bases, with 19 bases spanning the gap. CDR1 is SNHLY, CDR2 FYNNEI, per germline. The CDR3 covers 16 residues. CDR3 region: CASSPPGAGEADTQYF. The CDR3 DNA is TGTGCCAGCAGTCCCCCCGGGGCAGGGGAGGCAGATACGCAGTATTTT.

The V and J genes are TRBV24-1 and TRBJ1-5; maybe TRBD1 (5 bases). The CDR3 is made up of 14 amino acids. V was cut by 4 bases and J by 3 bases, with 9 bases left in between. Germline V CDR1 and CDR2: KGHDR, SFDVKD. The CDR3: CATSDRRVNQPQHF. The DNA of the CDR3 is TGTGCCACCAGTGACCGCAGGGTCAATCAGCCCCAGCATTTT.

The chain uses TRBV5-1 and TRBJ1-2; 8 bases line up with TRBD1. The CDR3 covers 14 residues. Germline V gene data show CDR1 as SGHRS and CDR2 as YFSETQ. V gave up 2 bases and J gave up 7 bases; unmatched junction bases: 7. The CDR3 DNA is TGCGCCAGCAGCTTCGGCAGGGGGCTAGGTGGCTACACCTTC. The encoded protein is CASSFGRGLGGYTF.

The DNA for the CDR3 is TGTGCCAGCAGTTTTGGCGGCGGACCGTATGGCTACACCTTC. Translated: CASSFGGGPYGYTF. The chain carries TRBV28 and TRBJ1-2; D not certain. V shed 3 bases and J shed 5 bases, with 13 bases lying between them. The CDR3 sequence is 14 residues long. The germline gives CDR1 MDHEN, CDR2 SYDVKM.

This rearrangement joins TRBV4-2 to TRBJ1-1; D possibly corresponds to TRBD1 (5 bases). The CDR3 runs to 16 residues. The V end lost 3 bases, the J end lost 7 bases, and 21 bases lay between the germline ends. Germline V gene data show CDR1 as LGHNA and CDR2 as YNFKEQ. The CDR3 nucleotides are TGTGCCAGCAGCCAGGCTTCCAGGAATCGGGGACTTGAAGCTTTCTTT. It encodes CASSQASRNRGLEAFF.

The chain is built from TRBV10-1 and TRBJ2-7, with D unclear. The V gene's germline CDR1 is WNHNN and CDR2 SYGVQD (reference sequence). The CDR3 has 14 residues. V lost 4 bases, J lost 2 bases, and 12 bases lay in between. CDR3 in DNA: TGCGCCAGCAGTGGCCCCGACCAGCCCTACGAGCAGTACTTC. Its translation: CASSGPDQPYEQYF.

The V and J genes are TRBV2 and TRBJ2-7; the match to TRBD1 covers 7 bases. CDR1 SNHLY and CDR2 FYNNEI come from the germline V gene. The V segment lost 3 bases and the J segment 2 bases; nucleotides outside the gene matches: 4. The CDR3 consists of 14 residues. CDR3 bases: TGTGCCAGCAGTGAGAGACAGGGCCCCTACGAGCAGTACTTC. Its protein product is CASSERQGPYEQYF.

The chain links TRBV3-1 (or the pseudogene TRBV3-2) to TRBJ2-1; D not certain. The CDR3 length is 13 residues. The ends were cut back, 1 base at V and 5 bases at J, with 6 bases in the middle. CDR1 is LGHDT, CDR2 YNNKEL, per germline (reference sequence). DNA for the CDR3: TGTGCCAGCAGCCAAGGGGCTCACAATGAGCAGTTCTTC. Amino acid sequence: CASSQGAHNEQFF.

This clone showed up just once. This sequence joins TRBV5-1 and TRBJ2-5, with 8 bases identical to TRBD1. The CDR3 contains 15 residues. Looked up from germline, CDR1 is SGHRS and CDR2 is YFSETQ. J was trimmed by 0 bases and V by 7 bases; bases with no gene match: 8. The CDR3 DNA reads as TGCGCCAGCGGGTGGCAGGGGGCTTACCAAGAGACCCAGTACTTC. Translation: CASGWQGAYQETQYF.

The CDR3 DNA reads TGTGCCAACTCCCCCGGGACCGACTACGAGCAGTACTTC. Its translation: CANSPGTDYEQYF. The chain is built from TRBV10-3 and TRBJ2-7, with D perhaps being TRBD1 or TRBD2 (5 bases each). V dropped 10 bases and J dropped 3 bases, with 16 bases sitting between them. CDR3 length: 13 amino acids. Per the germline V gene, CDR1 is ENHRY and CDR2 is SYGVKD.

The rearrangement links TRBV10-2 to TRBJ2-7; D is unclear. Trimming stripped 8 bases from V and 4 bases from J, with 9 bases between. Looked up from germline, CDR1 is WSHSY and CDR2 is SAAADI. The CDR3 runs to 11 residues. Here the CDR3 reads CASGIYYEQYF. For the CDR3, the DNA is TGCGCCAGCGGAATATATTACGAGCAGTACTTC.

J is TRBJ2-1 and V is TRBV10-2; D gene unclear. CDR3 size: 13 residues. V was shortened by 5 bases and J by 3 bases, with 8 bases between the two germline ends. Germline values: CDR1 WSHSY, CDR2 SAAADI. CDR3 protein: CASSPGGYNEQFF. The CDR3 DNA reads TGCGCCAGCAGTCCCGGCGGCTACAATGAGCAGTTCTTC.

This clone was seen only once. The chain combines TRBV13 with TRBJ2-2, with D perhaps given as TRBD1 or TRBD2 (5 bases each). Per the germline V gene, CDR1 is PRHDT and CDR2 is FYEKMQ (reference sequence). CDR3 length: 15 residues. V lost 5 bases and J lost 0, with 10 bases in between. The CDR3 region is CASSPGTTNTGELFF. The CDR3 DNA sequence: TGTGCCAGCAGCCCCGGGACCACGAACACCGGGGAGCTGTTTTTT.

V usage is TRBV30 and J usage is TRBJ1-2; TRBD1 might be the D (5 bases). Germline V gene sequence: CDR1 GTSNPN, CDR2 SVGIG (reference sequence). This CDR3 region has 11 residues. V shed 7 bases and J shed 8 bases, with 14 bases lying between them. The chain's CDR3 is CASTGVEGYTF. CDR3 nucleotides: TGTGCCTCCACGGGGGTTGAAGGCTACACCTTC.